Listed here are 3 T cell receptor beta chains from one sample, sequenced in a study of shared clonotypes between healthy human individuals. TCRdb's table, derived via immunoSEQ multiplex PCR, lists solely in-frame clones and lacks some. The repertoire holds approximately 530,000 clones, with approximately 94% as singletons. The sample was naive CD4+ T cells sorted from blood. Sample subset: CD45RA+ positively selected. All receptors come from a woman aged 25 to 45 in good health.

This clone has just one count. The chain recombines TRBV28 with TRBJ2-1, with 11 bases that match TRBD2. V trimming: 5 bases; J trimming: 4 bases; junction bases outside the gene matches: 7. Germline V gene sequence: CDR1 MDHEN, CDR2 SYDVKM. The CDR3 loop spans 16 amino acids. In DNA, the CDR3 is TGTGCCAGCAGTCCCCCGACTAGCGGGAATTACAATGAGCAGTTCTTC. Translation: CASSPPTSGNYNEQFF.

The rearrangement joins TRBV19 to TRBJ2-3; 7 bases line up with TRBD1. There are 15 residues in the CDR3. The ends lost 3 bases at V and 6 bases at J; junction bases unmatched: 9. Germline V gene data show CDR1 as LNHDA and CDR2 as SQIVND (reference sequence). CDR3 sequence: CASSIGQANRDTQYF. The CDR3 region has the DNA TGTGCCAGTAGTATCGGACAGGCGAACAGGGATACGCAGTATTTT.

The gene calls are TRBV4-1 and TRBJ2-7, with 7 bases identical to TRBD2. V was pared by 3 bases and J by 4 bases, with 15 bases of the junction left unmatched. The germline V gene encodes CDR1 MGHRA and CDR2 YSYEKL. This CDR3 has 17 residues. The CDR3 coding sequence is TGCGCCAGCAGCCATTCATTAAAGCGGGGAGACGAATACGAGCAGTACTTC. This sequence encodes CASSHSLKRGDEYEQYF.